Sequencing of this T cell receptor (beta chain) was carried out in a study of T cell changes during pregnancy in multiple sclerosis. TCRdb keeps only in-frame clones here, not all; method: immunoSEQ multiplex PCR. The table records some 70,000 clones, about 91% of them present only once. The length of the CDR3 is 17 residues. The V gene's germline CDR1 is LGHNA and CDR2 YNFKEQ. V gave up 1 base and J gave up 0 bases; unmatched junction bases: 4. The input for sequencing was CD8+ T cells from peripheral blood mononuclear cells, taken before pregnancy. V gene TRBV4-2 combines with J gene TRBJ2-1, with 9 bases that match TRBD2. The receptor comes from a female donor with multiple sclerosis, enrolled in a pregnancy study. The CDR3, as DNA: TGTGCCAGCAGCCAAGGGGCGGGGGGGCTCTCCTACAATGAGCAGTTCTTC. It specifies CASSQGAGGLSYNEQFF.